This TCR beta chain was obtained from a study of shared clonotypes between healthy human individuals. Whole-study results and caveats: Non-shared clonotypes showed lower generation probabilities than clonotypes common to all four donors. Rarefaction exposed incomplete sorted-subset sequencing despite large depth. Memory subsets generally showed smaller estimated richness than naive subsets did.

In regard to this clone: Antigen: not known.

Germline loops: CDR1 LGHNA, CDR2 YSLEER. The CDR3 length is 16 residues. Trimming removed 4 bases from V and 2 bases from J; junction bases left unmatched: 4. Authors' processing steps: ImmunoSEQ yielded junction-only sequences lacking quality scores, so filtering differed. Libraries were prepared by immunoSEQ multiplex PCR; TCRdb keeps only in-frame clonotypes and omits some of them. The V and J calls and clone size are taken from that table; D and trimming were inferred from the DNA. The table has about 2.4 million clones, 93% seen once; the top ten hold more than 0.35%. Sample: naive CD4+ T cells from PBMCs. The sample's subset: CD45RA+ positively selected. The chain joins TRBV4-3 to TRBJ2-7, with 14 positions matching TRBD2. This TCR was recovered from a man aged 18 to 30 in good health. Some clones in this sample may be carry-over from other donors' samples. The CDR3 sequence: CASSLGLAGGTYEQYF. CDR3 DNA sequence: TGCGCCAGCAGCCTCGGACTAGCGGGAGGAACCTACGAGCAGTACTTC.